This T cell receptor (beta chain) was obtained from a study of shared clonotypes between healthy human individuals. The assay was immunoSEQ multiplex PCR, and TCRdb's table has in-frame clones only and misses some. The sample consists of about 2.3 million clones, 85% to 95% of them appearing once. V lost 0 bases, J lost 0 bases, and 9 bases lay in between. The CDR3 sequence is 17 residues long. Germline V lookup: CDR1 SGHDN, CDR2 FVKESK. Source material: naive CD4+ T cells from PBMCs. Subset meaning: CD45RA+ positively selected. The chain is built from TRBV14 and TRBJ2-6; unclear D gene. The source is a young man in good health. Some clones in this sample may be carry-over from other donors' samples. The CDR3, as DNA: TGTGCCAGCAGCCAAGATGTCCCATTCTCTGGGGCCAACGTCCTGACTTTC. Protein sequence: CASSQDVPFSGANVLTF.